This entry describes one T cell receptor beta chain. This specimen comes from a study of blood T cell repertoires in COVID-19. Across the whole study: From the United States, Italy and Spain came samples of acute and convalescent COVID-19. The cDNA or gDNA used as material had been derived from T cells, B-cell-depleted T cells, or PBMCs.

Study processing details: Estimated nucleated cell counts came from reference gene primer amplification. Produced via immunoSEQ multiplex PCR; TCRdb's table is partial and in-frame only. V, J and clone size reflect that table, while D and trimming were determined from the DNA. This table has a few hundred thousand clones, 70% to 90% appearing once. Germline CDR1 ENHRY, CDR2 SYGVKD. The ends were cut back, 4 bases at V and 5 bases at J, with 9 bases in the middle. CDR3 length: 13 amino acids. The receptor was derived from a young man with active or convalescent COVID-19. The chain recombines TRBV10-3 with TRBJ1-5; a possible D gene is TRBD1 (5 bases). Sample: peripheral blood. The CDR3 bases are TGTGCCATCAGTGTCCAAGGGGATCAGCCCCAGCATTTT. This gives the protein CAISVQGDQPQHF.